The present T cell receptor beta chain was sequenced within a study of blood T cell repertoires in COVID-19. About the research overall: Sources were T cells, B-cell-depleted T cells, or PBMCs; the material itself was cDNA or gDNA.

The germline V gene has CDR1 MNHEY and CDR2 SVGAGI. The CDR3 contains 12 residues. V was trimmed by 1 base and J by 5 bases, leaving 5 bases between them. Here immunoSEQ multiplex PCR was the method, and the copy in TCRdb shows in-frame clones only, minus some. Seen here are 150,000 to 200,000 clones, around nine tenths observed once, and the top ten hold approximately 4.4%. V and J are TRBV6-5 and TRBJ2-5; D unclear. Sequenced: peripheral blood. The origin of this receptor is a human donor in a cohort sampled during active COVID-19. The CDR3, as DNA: TGTGCCAGCAGTTACTTCGGGGAGACCCAGTACTTC. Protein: CASSYFGETQYF.